Shown below are 21 T cell receptor beta chains from a single sample sequenced in a study of blood T cell repertoires in COVID-19. Method: immunoSEQ multiplex PCR; TCRdb's copy keeps in-frame clones and lacks some. The sample lists over 100,000 clones, around 87% occurring once. Sequencing used peripheral blood. The origin of the receptors is a man aged 45-65 years with active COVID-19.

This clone has only one observation. Distinct nucleotide sequences in the sample also encode this CDR3. The chain employs TRBV27 and TRBJ1-2; no clear D gene. The germline V and J ends were trimmed by 9 bases and 8 bases, with 16 bases remaining between them. Germline V lookup: CDR1 MNHEY, CDR2 SMNVEV (reference sequence). The CDR3 length is 12 residues. CDR3 in amino acids: CASSSVSGGYTF. Written as DNA, the CDR3 is TGTGCCAGTTCCTCCGTCTCGGGAGGCTACACCTTC.

The rearrangement uses TRBV3-1 (or the pseudogene TRBV3-2) and TRBJ2-5; 16 positions agree with TRBD2. The CDR3 contains 17 residues. Trimming at V came to 5 bases and at J to 1 base, leaving 4 bases not matched to a gene. Germline V lookup: CDR1 LGHDT, CDR2 YNNKEL (reference sequence). The CDR3 spells CASSTGTSGGAQETQYF. The CDR3 nucleotides are TGTGCCAGCAGCACCGGGACTAGCGGGGGGGCCCAAGAGACCCAGTACTTC.

V and J are TRBV6-5 and TRBJ1-1; D remains unclear. V was pared by 0 bases and J by 4 bases, with 9 bases between. The CDR3 totals 14 residues. Germline V gives CDR1 MNHEY, CDR2 SVGAGI. CDR3 loop: CASSYSRVGTEAFF. For the CDR3, the DNA is TGTGCCAGCAGTTACTCGAGGGTGGGCACTGAAGCTTTCTTT.

The chain combines TRBV7-9 with TRBJ2-3; tentative D call: TRBD1 (6 bases). Trimming pared 2 bases from V and 1 base from J, leaving 7 bases between. In germline, CDR1 is SEHNR, CDR2 FQNEAQ (reference sequence). The CDR3 consists of 14 residues. The CDR3 reads CASSLKGGTDTQYF. Written as DNA, the CDR3 is TGTGCCAGCAGCTTAAAGGGGGGCACAGATACGCAGTATTTT.

The chain couples TRBV10-2 to TRBJ1-2, with D tentatively TRBD1 (6 bases). The ends were cut back, 3 bases at V and 4 bases at J, with 21 bases in the middle. The CDR3 extends over 17 amino acids. From germline, CDR1 is WSHSY and CDR2 SAAADI. The CDR3 loop is CASSDLASGAIVYGYTF. DNA for the CDR3: TGCGCCAGCAGTGATTTGGCATCAGGGGCGATTGTCTATGGCTACACCTTC.

The CDR3 sequence: CASNRLAGGIGELFF. CDR3 coding DNA: TGTGCCAGCAACCGACTAGCGGGGGGGATCGGGGAGCTGTTTTTT. The chain combines TRBV2 with TRBJ2-2; 14 bases are a match to TRBD2. Germline-derived CDR1 and CDR2 are SNHLY and FYNNEI. The CDR3 has 15 amino acids. J lost 7 bases, V lost 7 bases, and 5 bases had no gene match.

CDR3: CASSKTGAYEQYF. For the CDR3, the DNA is TGTGCCAGCAGCAAAACAGGGGCCTACGAGCAGTACTTC. The J gene is TRBJ2-7, the V gene TRBV21-1; TRBD1 is the table's D call, not checked against the DNA. TRBV21-1 is a documented pseudogene. This CDR3 has 13 residues.

V usage is TRBV5-6 and J usage is TRBJ1-4, with D maybe TRBD1 (5 bases). Germline loops: CDR1 SGHDT, CDR2 YYEEEE. V lost 4 bases and J 3 bases, leaving 16 bases between the germline ends. This CDR3 comprises 16 residues. The CDR3 region has the DNA TGTGCCAGCAGCCCTCGGTCCGCGGGGGCTAATGAAAAACTGTTTTTT. Translation: CASSPRSAGANEKLFF.

The genes are TRBV14 and TRBJ1-2, with 8 positions matching TRBD1. Unmatched junction bases numbered 5, after V lost 0 bases and J lost 8 bases. The CDR3 loop spans 14 amino acids. Germline lookup yields CDR1 SGHDN and CDR2 FVKESK. CDR3 DNA: TGTGCCAGCAGCCAAGACCAAACAGGGGGGGGCTACACCTTC. Its protein is CASSQDQTGGGYTF.

The CDR3 nucleotides read TGTGCCAGCAGCGTAGCGTCCCTTCGGGACTCTGGAAACACCATATATTTT. Protein product: CASSVASLRDSGNTIYF. The chain uses TRBV9 and TRBJ1-3, with no clear D. Trimming left V 0 bases short and J 0 bases short, with 13 bases between. CDR3 length equals 17 residues. CDR1 is SGDLS and CDR2 is YYNGEE in the germline V gene.

J is TRBJ2-1 and V is TRBV6-1; perhaps TRBD1 as D (5 bases). CDR1 is MNHNS, CDR2 SASEGT, per germline. This CDR3 is 16 amino acids long. Trimming stripped 3 bases from V and 10 bases from J, with 22 bases between. Here the CDR3 DNA reads TGTGCCAGCAGTGATCACCAGAGCCGACCCACAGGCGAGCAGTTCTTC. This sequence encodes CASSDHQSRPTGEQFF.

CDR3 residues: CSASVRDRGADTQYF. The CDR3 DNA follows: TGCAGTGCTAGTGTCCGGGACAGGGGAGCAGATACGCAGTATTTT. The V and J genes are TRBV20-1 and TRBJ2-3; 10 positions match TRBD1. CDR1 is DFQATT, CDR2 SNEGSKA, per germline (reference sequence). V lost 3 bases, J lost 4 bases, and 7 bases stayed unmatched. The CDR3 is 15 amino acids.

This chain joins TRBV10-3 and TRBJ2-7, with D uncertain. Germline CDR1 and CDR2: ENHRY and SYGVKD. The CDR3 is made up of 13 amino acids. The V gene lost 0 bases and the J gene lost 4 bases, with 7 bases spanning the gap. The CDR3 loop reads CAISESWAYEQYF. The CDR3 DNA reads as TGTGCCATCAGTGAGTCTTGGGCTTACGAGCAGTACTTC.

This chain links TRBV6-6 with TRBJ2-7; D unclear. Germline V CDR1 and CDR2: MNHNY, SVGAGI (reference sequence). The V end lost 0 bases, the J end lost 2 bases, and 14 bases lay between the germline ends. The CDR3 length is 16 residues. The DNA for the CDR3 is TGTGCCAGCAGTTACTCGAACCTACCTCCCGCCTACGAGCAGTACTTC. This codes for CASSYSNLPPAYEQYF.

Written as DNA, the CDR3 is TGCGCCAGCACTCCGACAGGGGAAAACTATGGCTACACCTTC. Translation gives CASTPTGENYGYTF. The genes are TRBV5-1 and TRBJ1-2, with 8 bases lining up with TRBD1. The CDR3 contains 14 residues. V was pared by 6 bases and J by 2 bases, with 6 bases of the junction left unmatched. In germline, CDR1 is SGHRS, CDR2 YFSETQ.

The CDR3 DNA is TGTGCCAGCAGCCCACGTCCCGGGACAGGGTACGGAAACACCATATATTTT. Translation gives CASSPRPGTGYGNTIYF. The chain has TRBV4-2 and TRBJ1-3; 9 nucleotides match TRBD1. This CDR3 is 17 amino acids long. The V segment lost 4 bases and the J segment 4 bases; nucleotides outside the gene matches: 11. The germline CDR1 and CDR2 sequences are LGHNA and YNFKEQ.

This clone was seen once. This chain uses TRBV2 with TRBJ1-5, with TRBD1 as a possible D gene (5 bases). The CDR3 sequence is 14 residues long. In germline, CDR1 is SNHLY, CDR2 FYNNEI. V lost 9 bases to trimming and J lost 2 bases, with 14 bases between them. CDR3 sequence: CARGGVDGNQPQHF. Written as DNA, the CDR3 is TGTGCCAGGGGGGGGGTGGATGGCAATCAGCCCCAGCATTTT.

With regard to this clone: Germline and junction disagree at one end, which may indicate a read error. The rearrangement links TRBV5-1 to TRBJ2-1; a possible D gene is TRBD2 (6 bases). Germline CDR1 is SGHRS and CDR2 is YFSETQ. This CDR3 contains 13 residues. In nucleotides, the CDR3 is TGCGCCAGCACCTTGGTAGGGAGGAATGAGCAGTTCTTC. Amino acids: CASTLVGRNEQFF. The full variable domain, its missing parts supplied by reference TRBV5-1 and TRBJ2-1, is KAGVTQTPRYLIKTRGQQVTLSCSPISGHRSVSWYQQTPGQGLQFLFEYFSETQRNKGNFPGRFSGRQFSNSRSEMNVSTLELGDSALYLCASTLVGRNEQFFGPGTRLTVL.

This rearrangement joins TRBV12-3 or TRBV12-4 to TRBJ1-2; D unclear. The CDR3 covers 13 residues. V was cut by 6 bases and J by 5 bases, with 13 bases left in between. The CDR3 nucleotides are TGTGCCAGCAGCTTCGGACTAGATTATGGCTACACCTTC. Translation gives CASSFGLDYGYTF.

This chain joins TRBV24-1 and TRBJ1-5; the match to TRBD1 covers 7 bases. Trimming removed 4 bases from V and 5 bases from J; junction bases left unmatched: 4. Germline CDR1 reads KGHDR; CDR2 reads SFDVKD. The CDR3 totals 14 residues. CDR3 coding DNA: TGTGCCACCAGTGACAACAGGGGCGATCAGCCCCAGCATTTT. Translated: CATSDNRGDQPQHF.

The chain carries TRBV5-6 and TRBJ1-4; D remains ambiguous. This CDR3 is built from 15 residues. The V end lost 4 bases, the J end lost 8 bases, and 18 bases lay between the germline ends. Germline V CDR1 and CDR2: SGHDT, YYEEEE. CDR3 DNA sequence: TGTGCCAGCAGCCTAAATGGTAATCCGAGGGAAAAACTGTTTTTT. Protein sequence: CASSLNGNPREKLFF.